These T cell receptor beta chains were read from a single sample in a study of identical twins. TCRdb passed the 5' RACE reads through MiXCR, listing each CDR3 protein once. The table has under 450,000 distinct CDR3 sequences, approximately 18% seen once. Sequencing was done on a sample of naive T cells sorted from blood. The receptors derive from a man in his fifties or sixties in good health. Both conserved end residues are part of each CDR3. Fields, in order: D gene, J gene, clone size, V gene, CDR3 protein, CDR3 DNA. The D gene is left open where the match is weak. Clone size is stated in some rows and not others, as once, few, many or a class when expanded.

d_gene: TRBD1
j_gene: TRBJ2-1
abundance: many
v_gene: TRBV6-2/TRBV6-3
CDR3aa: CASSGSTGGLIRNEQFF
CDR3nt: TGTGCCAGCAGCGGTTCAACAGGGGGGTTGATTAGAAATGAGCAGTTCTTC

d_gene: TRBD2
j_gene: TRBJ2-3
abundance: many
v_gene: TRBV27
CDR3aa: CASSPRTSGSLTDTQYF
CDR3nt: TGTGCCAGCAGTCCAAGAACTAGCGGGAGTCTCACAGATACGCAGTATTTT

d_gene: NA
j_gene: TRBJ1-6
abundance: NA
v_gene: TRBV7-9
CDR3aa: CASSSGAGGTFRPLHF
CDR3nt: TGTGCCAGCAGTTCAGGGGCCGGTGGGACATTCAGGCCCCTCCACTTT

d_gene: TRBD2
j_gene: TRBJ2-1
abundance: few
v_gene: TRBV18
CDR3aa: CASSSVGGGTYNEQFF
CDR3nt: TGTGCCAGCTCGTCCGTCGGCGGGGGGACCTACAATGAGCAGTTCTTC

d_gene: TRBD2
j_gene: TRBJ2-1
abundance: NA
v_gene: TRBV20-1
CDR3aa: CSARNSGVANEQFF
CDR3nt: TGCAGTGCTAGAAATAGCGGGGTTGCAAATGAGCAGTTCTTC

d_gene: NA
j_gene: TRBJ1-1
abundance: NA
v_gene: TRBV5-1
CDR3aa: CASSFGAPQGMNTEAFF
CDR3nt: TGCGCCAGCAGCTTTGGGGCCCCACAGGGCATGAACACTGAAGCTTTCTTT

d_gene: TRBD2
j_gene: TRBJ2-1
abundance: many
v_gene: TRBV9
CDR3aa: CAITPSGAYGEQFF
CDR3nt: TGTGCCATCACGCCTAGCGGAGCCTACGGTGAGCAGTTCTTC

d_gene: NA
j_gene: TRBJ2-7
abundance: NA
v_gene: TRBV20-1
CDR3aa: CSADDRSYVQYF
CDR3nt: TGCAGTGCCGACGACAGGTCCTACGTGCAGTACTTC

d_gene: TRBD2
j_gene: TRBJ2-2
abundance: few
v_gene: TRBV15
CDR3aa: CATSGGLAGTNTGELFF
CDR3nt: TGTGCCACCAGCGGGGGACTAGCCGGCACAAACACCGGGGAGCTGTTTTTT

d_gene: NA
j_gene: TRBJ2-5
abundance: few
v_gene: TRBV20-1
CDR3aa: CSARDLEAANQETQYF
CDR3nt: TGCAGTGCTAGAGATCTCGAGGCGGCGAATCAAGAGACCCAGTACTTC

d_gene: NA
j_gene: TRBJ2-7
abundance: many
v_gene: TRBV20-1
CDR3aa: CSARGRLPYEQYF
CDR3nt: TGCAGTGCTAGGGGGCGGCTTCCGTACGAGCAGTACTTC

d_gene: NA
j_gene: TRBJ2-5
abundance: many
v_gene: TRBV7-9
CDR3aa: CASSSLEGTQYF
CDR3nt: TGTGCCAGCAGCTCCCTAGAAGGGACCCAGTACTTC

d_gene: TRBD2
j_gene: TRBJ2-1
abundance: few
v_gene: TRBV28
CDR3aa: CASTLHGLAGEHSSYNEQFF
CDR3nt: TGTGCCAGCACCCTCCATGGGCTAGCGGGGGAACATAGCTCCTACAATGAGCAGTTCTTC

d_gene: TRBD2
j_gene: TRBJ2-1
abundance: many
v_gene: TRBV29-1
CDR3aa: CSVAGTSVYNEQFF
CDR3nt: TGCAGCGTTGCCGGGACTAGCGTCTACAATGAGCAGTTCTTC

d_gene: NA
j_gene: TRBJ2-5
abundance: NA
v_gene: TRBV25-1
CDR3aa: CASSEYLEMETQYF
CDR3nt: TGTGCCAGCAGTGAATATCTAGAGATGGAGACCCAGTACTTC

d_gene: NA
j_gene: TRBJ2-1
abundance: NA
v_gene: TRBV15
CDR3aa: CATSTRGGVNEQFF
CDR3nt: TGTGCCACCAGTACTAGGGGAGGTGTAAATGAGCAGTTCTTC

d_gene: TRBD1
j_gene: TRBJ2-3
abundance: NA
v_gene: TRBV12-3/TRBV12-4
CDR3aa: CASSLKTGGADTQYF
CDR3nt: TGTGCCAGCAGTTTAAAGACAGGGGGCGCAGATACGCAGTATTTT

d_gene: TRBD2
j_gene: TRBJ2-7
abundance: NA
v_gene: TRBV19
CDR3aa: CASSMTTPSGRPYEQYF
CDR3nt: TGTGCCAGTAGTATGACTACTCCTAGCGGGAGACCCTACGAGCAGTACTTC

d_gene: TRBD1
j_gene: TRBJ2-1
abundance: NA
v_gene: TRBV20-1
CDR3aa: CSARTGGPFWDEQFF
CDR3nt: TGCAGTGCTAGGACAGGGGGTCCCTTTTGGGATGAGCAGTTCTTC

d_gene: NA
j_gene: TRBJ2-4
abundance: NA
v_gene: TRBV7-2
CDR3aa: CASSFGLIAKNIQYF
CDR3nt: TGTGCCAGCAGCTTCGGCTTGATAGCCAAAAACATTCAGTACTTC

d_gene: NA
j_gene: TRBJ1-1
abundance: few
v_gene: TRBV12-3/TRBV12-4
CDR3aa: CATGQTMNTEAFF
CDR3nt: TGTGCCACCGGACAGACAATGAACACTGAAGCTTTCTTT

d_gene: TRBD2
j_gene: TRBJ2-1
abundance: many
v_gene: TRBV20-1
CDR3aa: CSARSRELNEQSF
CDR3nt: TGCAGTGCGAGGTCGCGGGAGCTAAATGAGCAGTCCTTC